This passage covers 12 T cell receptor beta chains from one sample sequenced in a study of beta chain features in type 1 diabetes. Expressed TCRB transcripts were sequenced because the entire RNA isolate underwent reverse transcription. Sequencing was performed with immunoSEQ multiplex PCR; in TCRdb, only in-frame clones are kept and a portion is missing. The repertoire holds about 180,000 clones, about 13% seen once, with roughly 0.56% in the top ten. The sequenced material came from central memory CD4+ T cells from blood. Receptors originate from a woman in her late teens or twenties in good health.

The V and J genes are TRBV7-2 and TRBJ2-7, with D unresolved. Trimming pared 5 bases from V and 4 bases from J, leaving 6 bases between. Per germline, CDR1 SGHTA and CDR2 FQGNSA. The CDR3 runs 11 residues. The CDR3 loop reads CASSQFYEQYF. CDR3 coding DNA: TGTGCCAGCAGCCAATTTTACGAGCAGTACTTC. Filled out from reference TRBV7-2 and TRBJ2-7, the complete variable domain reads GAGVSQSPSNKVTEKGKDVELRCDPISGHTALYWYRQSLGQGLEFLIYFQGNSAPDKSGLPSDRFSAERTGGSVSTLTIQRTQQEDSAVYLCASSQFYEQYFGPGTRLTVT.

The rearrangement uses TRBV11-2 and TRBJ1-1, with D possibly matching TRBD1 (5 bases). Between the trimmed V and J ends, which lost 1 base and 11 bases, there was a span of 17 bases. CDR3 length: 14 amino acids. Germline CDR1 is SGHAT and CDR2 is FQNNGV. CDR3 sequence (DNA): TGTGCCAGCAGCTTAGCTCCAGGGAAGGCGTGGGCTTTCTTT. Amino acid sequence: CASSLAPGKAWAFF. Together with reference TRBV11-2 and TRBJ1-1, the CDR3 gives the full variable domain: EAGVAQSPRYKIIEKRQSVAFWCNPISGHATLYWYQQILGQGPKLLIQFQNNGVVDDSQLPKDRFSAERLKGVDSTLKIQPAKLEDSAVYLCASSLAPGKAWAFFGQGTRLTVV.

The CDR3 region is CASRQGPGGTEAFF. The CDR3 bases are TGCGCCAGCAGACAGGGACCGGGAGGCACTGAAGCTTTCTTT. The chain couples TRBV5-1 to TRBJ1-1; possible D gene TRBD1, 6 bases. V lost 5 bases, J lost 4 bases, and 15 bases lay in between. In germline, CDR1 is SGHRS, CDR2 YFSETQ. The CDR3 loop spans 14 amino acids.

In its sample, this clone was seen a few times. The rearrangement joins TRBV29-1 to TRBJ1-4; 7 positions agree with TRBD1. Unmatched junction bases numbered 1, after V lost 6 bases and J lost 3 bases. The CDR3 totals 12 residues. Germline V gene lookup returns CDR1 SQVTM and CDR2 ANQGSEA. CDR3 protein: CSVTGSNEKLFF. The CDR3 region has the DNA TGCAGCGTGACAGGGTCTAATGAAAAACTGTTTTTT.

This chain links TRBV30 with TRBJ2-3; 9 nucleotides agree with TRBD2. The J segment lost 0 bases and the V segment lost 3 bases, leaving 4 bases of the junction unmatched. This CDR3 is built from 15 residues. CDR1 GTSNPN and CDR2 SVGIG come from the germline V gene (reference sequence). For the CDR3, the DNA is TGTGCCTGGAGGTCTAGCGGGGTGAGCACAGATACGCAGTATTTT. Protein sequence: CAWRSSGVSTDTQYF.

There are a few counts of this clone. The chain links TRBV7-8 to TRBJ2-1, with D possibly matching TRBD2 (6 bases). The CDR3 sequence is 14 residues long. Per germline, CDR1 SGHVS and CDR2 FQNEAQ. V was shortened by 5 bases and J by 9 bases, with 17 bases between the two germline ends. CDR3 nucleotides: TGTGCCAGCAGCCCCGGGAGCTGGGGCAGTGAGCAGTTCTTC. Translation gives CASSPGSWGSEQFF.

This clone was counted many times. J is TRBJ2-1 and V is TRBV29-1, with 7 bases that match TRBD2. The germline V gene has CDR1 SQVTM and CDR2 ANQGSEA. The CDR3 has 12 amino acids. J was trimmed by 4 bases and V by 8 bases; bases with no gene match: 5. CDR3 region: CSPRTSYNEQFF. CDR3 coding DNA: TGCAGCCCTCGGACTAGTTACAATGAGCAGTTCTTC.

This chain joins TRBV7-9 and TRBJ1-5; D unclear. Germline CDR1 and CDR2: SEHNR and FQNEAQ (reference sequence). CDR3 length equals 12 residues. With 2 bases removed from V and 9 bases from J, the gap between germline ends came to 8 bases. This CDR3 is CASSLFRGPQHF. CDR3 DNA: TGTGCCAGCAGCTTATTTCGGGGGCCCCAGCATTTT.

The chain joins TRBV28 to TRBJ2-5, with D possibly matching TRBD2 (5 bases). The CDR3 extends over 12 amino acids. V was cut by 5 bases and J by 3 bases, with 7 bases left in between. Germline V gene lookup returns CDR1 MDHEN and CDR2 SYDVKM. CDR3 DNA sequence: TGTGCCAGCAGTGAGGAGGAAGAGACCCAGTACTTC. This codes for CASSEEEETQYF.

The chain uses TRBV15 and TRBJ1-3, with D uncertain. The CDR3 contains 15 residues. Trimming took 0 bases from V and 0 from J, leaving 6 bases between them. The germline V gene has CDR1 LNHNV and CDR2 YYDKDF (reference sequence). CDR3 region: CATSRDSSSGNTIYF. CDR3 nucleotides: TGTGCCACCAGCAGAGATTCCAGCTCTGGAAACACCATATATTTT.

This clone was seen a few times. This chain uses TRBV29-1 with TRBJ1-1, with 7 bases matching TRBD1. CDR1 is SQVTM and CDR2 is ANQGSEA in the germline V gene. J was trimmed by 2 bases and V by 7 bases; bases with no gene match: 7. The CDR3 consists of 13 residues. The CDR3 nucleotides are TGCAGCGCAAGGACAGGATTCAACACTGAAGCTTTCTTT. It yields the protein CSARTGFNTEAFF.

This chain links TRBV29-1 with TRBJ2-5, with 9 bases that match TRBD2. The CDR3 runs to 15 residues. J gave up 4 bases and V 4 bases, and 10 bases lay outside the gene matches. The germline V gene encodes CDR1 SQVTM and CDR2 ANQGSEA. CDR3 region: CSVALAGISRETQYF. CDR3 nucleotide sequence: TGCAGCGTTGCCCTAGCGGGAATCTCGAGAGAGACCCAGTACTTC. Supplemented by reference TRBV29-1 and TRBJ2-5, the full variable domain reads SAVISQKPSRDICQRGTSLTIQCQVDSQVTMMFWYRQQPGQSLTLIATANQGSEATYESGFVIDKFPISRPNLTFSTLTVSNMSPEDSSIYLCSVALAGISRETQYFGPGTRLLVL.